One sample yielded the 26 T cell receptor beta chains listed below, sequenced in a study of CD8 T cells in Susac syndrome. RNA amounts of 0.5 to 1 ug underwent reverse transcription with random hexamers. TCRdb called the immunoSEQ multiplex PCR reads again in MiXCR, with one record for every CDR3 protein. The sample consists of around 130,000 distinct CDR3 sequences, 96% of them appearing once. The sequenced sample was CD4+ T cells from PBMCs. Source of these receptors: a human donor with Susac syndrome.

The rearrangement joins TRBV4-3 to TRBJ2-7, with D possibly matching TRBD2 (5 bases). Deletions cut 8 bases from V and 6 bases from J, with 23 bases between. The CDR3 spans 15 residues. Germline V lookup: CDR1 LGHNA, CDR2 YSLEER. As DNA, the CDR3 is TGCGCCAGCTCGCCCGTTGGGAGCGGCCCGGGCGAGCAGTACTTC. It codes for CASSPVGSGPGEQYF.

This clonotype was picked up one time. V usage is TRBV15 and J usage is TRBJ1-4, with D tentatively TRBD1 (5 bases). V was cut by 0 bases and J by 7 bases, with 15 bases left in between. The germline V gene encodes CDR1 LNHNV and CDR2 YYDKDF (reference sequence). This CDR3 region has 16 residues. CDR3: CATSRDSGRGSEKLFF. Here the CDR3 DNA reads TGTGCCACCAGCAGAGATTCGGGGAGGGGATCTGAAAAACTGTTTTTT.

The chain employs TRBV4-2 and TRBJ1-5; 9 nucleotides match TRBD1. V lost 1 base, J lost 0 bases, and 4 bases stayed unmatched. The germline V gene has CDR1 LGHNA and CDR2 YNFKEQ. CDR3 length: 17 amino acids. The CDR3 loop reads CASSQGTGALSNQPQHF. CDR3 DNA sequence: TGTGCCAGCAGCCAAGGGACAGGGGCCCTTAGCAATCAGCCCCAGCATTTT.

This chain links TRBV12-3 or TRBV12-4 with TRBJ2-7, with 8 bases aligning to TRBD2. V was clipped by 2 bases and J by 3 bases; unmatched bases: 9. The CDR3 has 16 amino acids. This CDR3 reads CASSLPAAGAIYEQYF. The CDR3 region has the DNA TGTGCCAGCAGTTTACCTGCAGCGGGGGCGATCTACGAGCAGTACTTC.

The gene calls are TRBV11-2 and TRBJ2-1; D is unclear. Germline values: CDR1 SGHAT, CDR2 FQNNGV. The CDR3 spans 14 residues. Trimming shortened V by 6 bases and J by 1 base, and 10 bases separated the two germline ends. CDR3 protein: CASSTQASYNEQFF. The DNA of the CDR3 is TGTGCCAGCAGTACTCAGGCTTCCTACAATGAGCAGTTCTTC.

The CDR3: CASSRQENTEAFF. The CDR3 coding sequence is TGTGCCAGCAGCAGACAGGAGAACACTGAAGCTTTCTTT. V gene TRBV7-2 combines with J gene TRBJ1-1; perhaps TRBD1 as D (6 bases). This CDR3 is built from 13 residues. Trimming stripped 5 bases from V and 1 base from J, with 8 bases between. Germline V gene data show CDR1 as SGHTA and CDR2 as FQGNSA.

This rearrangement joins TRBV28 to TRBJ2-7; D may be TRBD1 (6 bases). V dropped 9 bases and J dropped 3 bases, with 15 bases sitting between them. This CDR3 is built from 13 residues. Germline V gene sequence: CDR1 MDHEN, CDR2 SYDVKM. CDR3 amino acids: CASQGQPLYEQYF. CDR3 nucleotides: TGTGCCAGTCAGGGGCAGCCTCTCTACGAGCAGTACTTC. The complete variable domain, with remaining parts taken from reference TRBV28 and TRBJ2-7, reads DVKVTQSSRYLVKRTGEKVFLECVQDMDHENMFWYRQDPGLGLRLIYFSYDVKMKEKGDIPEGYSVSREKKERFSLILESASTNQTSMYLCASQGQPLYEQYFGPGTRLTVT.

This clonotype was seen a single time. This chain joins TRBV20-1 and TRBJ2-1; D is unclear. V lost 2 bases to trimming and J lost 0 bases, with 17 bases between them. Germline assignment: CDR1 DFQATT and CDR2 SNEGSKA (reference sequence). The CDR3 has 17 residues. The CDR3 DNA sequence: TGCAGTGCTAGACCCGACTGGGAATCGGGCTCCTACAATGAGCAGTTCTTC. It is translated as CSARPDWESGSYNEQFF.

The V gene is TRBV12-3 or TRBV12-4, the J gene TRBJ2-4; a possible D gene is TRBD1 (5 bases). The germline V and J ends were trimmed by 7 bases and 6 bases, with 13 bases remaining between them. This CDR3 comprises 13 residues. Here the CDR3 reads CASIQSGLNIQYF. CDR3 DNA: TGTGCCAGCATTCAGTCAGGGTTAAACATTCAGTACTTC.

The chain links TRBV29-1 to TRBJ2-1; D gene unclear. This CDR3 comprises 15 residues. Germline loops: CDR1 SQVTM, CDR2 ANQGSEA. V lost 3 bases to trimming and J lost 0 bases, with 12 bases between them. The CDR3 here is CSVDGVSSSYNEQFF. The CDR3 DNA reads TGCAGCGTTGACGGCGTCTCGAGCTCCTACAATGAGCAGTTCTTC.

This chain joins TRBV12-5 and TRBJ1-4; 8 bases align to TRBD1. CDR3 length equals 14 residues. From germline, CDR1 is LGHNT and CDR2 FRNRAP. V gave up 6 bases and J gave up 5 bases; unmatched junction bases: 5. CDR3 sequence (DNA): TGTGCTAGTGGCGCCGGGACAGGAAATGAAAAACTGTTTTTT. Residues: CASGAGTGNEKLFF.

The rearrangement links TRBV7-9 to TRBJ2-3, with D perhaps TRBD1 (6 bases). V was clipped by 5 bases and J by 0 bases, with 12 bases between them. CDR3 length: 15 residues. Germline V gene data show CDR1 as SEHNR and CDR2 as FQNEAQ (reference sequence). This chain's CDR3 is CASSPTGFSTDTQYF. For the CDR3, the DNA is TGTGCCAGCAGCCCCACAGGGTTTAGCACAGATACGCAGTATTTT.

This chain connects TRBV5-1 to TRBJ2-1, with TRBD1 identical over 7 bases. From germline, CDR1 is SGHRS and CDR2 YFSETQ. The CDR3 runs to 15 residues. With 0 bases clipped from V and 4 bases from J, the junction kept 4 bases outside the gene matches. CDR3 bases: TGCGCCAGCAGCTTGGAGGGACAGTTGTACAATGAGCAGTTCTTC. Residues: CASSLEGQLYNEQFF.

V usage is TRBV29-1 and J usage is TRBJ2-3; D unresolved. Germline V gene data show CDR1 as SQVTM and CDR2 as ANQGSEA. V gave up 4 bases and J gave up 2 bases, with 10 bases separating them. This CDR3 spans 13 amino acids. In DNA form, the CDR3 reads TGCAGCGTTGCCCAGGTCCTCACAGATACGCAGTATTTT. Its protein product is CSVAQVLTDTQYF.

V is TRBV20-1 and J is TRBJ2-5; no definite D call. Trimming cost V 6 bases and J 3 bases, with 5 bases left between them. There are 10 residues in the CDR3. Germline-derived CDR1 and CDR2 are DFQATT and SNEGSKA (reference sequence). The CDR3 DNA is TGCAGTGCCCAAAAAGAGACCCAGTACTTC. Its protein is CSAQKETQYF.

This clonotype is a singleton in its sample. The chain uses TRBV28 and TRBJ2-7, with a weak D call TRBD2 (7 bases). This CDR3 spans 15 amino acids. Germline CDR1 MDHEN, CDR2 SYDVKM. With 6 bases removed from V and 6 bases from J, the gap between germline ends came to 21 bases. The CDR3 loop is CASSPDWGGYFEQYF. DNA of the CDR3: TGTGCCAGCAGCCCCGATTGGGGGGGCTATTTCGAGCAGTACTTC.

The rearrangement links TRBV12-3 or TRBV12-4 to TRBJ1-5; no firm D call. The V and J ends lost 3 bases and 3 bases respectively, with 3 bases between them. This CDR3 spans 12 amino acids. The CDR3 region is CASSLDNQPQHF. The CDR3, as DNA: TGTGCCAGCAGTTTGGACAATCAGCCCCAGCATTTT.

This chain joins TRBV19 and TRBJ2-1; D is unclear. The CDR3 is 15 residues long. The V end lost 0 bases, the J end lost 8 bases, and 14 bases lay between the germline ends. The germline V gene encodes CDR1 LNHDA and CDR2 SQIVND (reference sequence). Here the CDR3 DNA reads TGTGCCAGTAGTATAGACCCCATCCCTGTGGATGAGCAGTTCTTC. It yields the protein CASSIDPIPVDEQFF.

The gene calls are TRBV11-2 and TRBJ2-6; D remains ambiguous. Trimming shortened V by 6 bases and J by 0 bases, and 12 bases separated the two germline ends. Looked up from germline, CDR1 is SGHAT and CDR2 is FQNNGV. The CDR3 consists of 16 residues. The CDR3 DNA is TGTGCCAGCAGTTTGACGTTCAGCTCTGGGGCCAACGTCCTGACTTTC. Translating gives CASSLTFSSGANVLTF.

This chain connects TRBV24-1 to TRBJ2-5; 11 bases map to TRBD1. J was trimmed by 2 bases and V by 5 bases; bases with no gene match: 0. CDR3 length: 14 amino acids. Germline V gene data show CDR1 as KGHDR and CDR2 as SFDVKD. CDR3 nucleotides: TGTGCCACCAGTGGGGACAGGGGGCAAGAGACCCAGTACTTC. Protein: CATSGDRGQETQYF.

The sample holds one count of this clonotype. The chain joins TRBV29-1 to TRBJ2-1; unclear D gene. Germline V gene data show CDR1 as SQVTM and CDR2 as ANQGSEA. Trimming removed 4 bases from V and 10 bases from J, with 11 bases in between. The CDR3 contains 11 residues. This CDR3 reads CSVGSGREQFF. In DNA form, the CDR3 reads TGCAGCGTTGGCTCAGGACGGGAGCAGTTCTTC.

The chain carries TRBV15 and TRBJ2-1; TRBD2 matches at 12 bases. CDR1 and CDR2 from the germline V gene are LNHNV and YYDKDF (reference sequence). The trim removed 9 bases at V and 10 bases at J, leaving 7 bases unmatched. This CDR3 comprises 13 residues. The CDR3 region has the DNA TGTGCCACAAGGACTAGCGGGATCGCGGAGCAGTTCTTC. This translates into CATRTSGIAEQFF.

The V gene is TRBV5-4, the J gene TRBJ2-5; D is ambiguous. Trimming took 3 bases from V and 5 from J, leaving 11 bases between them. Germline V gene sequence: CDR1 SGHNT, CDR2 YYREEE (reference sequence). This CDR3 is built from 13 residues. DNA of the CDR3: TGTGCCAGCAGCTATGGACCGGGTGAGACCCAGTACTTC. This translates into CASSYGPGETQYF.

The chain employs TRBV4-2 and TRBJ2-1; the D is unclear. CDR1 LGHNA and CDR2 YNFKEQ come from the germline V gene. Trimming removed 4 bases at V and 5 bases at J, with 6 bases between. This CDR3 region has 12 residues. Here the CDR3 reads CASSRGHNEQFF. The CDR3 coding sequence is TGTGCCAGCAGCCGAGGACACAATGAGCAGTTCTTC.

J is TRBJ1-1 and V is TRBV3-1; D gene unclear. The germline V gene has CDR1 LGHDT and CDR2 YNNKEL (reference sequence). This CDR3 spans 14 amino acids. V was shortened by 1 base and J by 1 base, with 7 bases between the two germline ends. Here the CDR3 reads CASSQVAGNTEAFF. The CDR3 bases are TGTGCCAGCAGCCAAGTTGCGGGGAACACTGAAGCTTTCTTT.

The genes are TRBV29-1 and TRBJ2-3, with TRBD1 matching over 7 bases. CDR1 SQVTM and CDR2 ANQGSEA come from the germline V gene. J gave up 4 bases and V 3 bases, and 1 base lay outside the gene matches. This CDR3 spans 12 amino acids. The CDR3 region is CSVDQGADTQYF. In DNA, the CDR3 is TGCAGCGTTGACCAGGGGGCAGATACGCAGTATTTT.